These T cell receptor beta chains were read from a single sample in a study of PD-1 blockade in classical Hodgkin lymphoma. Assay used: immunoSEQ multiplex PCR; TCRdb lists only in-frame clones, some missing. The sample contains 16,000 or so clones, 85% of which appear only once. The sample consisted of CD4+ T cells from blood, taken at baseline. The receptors derive from a human donor with classical Hodgkin lymphoma. CDR3s include the opening cysteine and the closing phenylalanine or tryptophan. D genes are given only for firm matches. Part of the rows lack a size; the others show once, few, many or a class for expanded clones.

clone size: -
V gene: TRBV5-1
D gene: -
J gene: TRBJ1-2
CDR3 protein: CASSSLGQLNYGYTF
CDR3 DNA: TGCGCCAGCAGCAGCCTGGGACAACTTAACTATGGCTACACCTTC

clone size: -
V gene: TRBV10-3
D gene: -
J gene: TRBJ1-5
CDR3 protein: CAIIGVRRKNQPQHF
CDR3 DNA: TGTGCCATCATCGGGGTAAGGAGAAAGAATCAGCCCCAGCATTTT

clone size: -
V gene: TRBV27
D gene: -
J gene: TRBJ2-5
CDR3 protein: CASSRARGETQYF
CDR3 DNA: TGTGCCAGCAGTAGGGCCCGGGGGGAGACCCAGTACTTC

clone size: -
V gene: TRBV6-5
D gene: -
J gene: TRBJ1-2
CDR3 protein: CASSYVGGTSGYGYTF
CDR3 DNA: TGTGCCAGCAGTTACGTTGGGGGGACGAGCGGCTATGGCTACACCTTC

clone size: few
V gene: TRBV7-8
D gene: -
J gene: TRBJ2-5
CDR3 protein: CASSLILRGRQETQYF
CDR3 DNA: TGTGCCAGCAGCTTAATTCTTAGGGGCCGCCAAGAGACCCAGTACTTC

clone size: -
V gene: TRBV18
D gene: -
J gene: TRBJ1-4
CDR3 protein: CASSPIQGTNEKLFF
CDR3 DNA: TGTGCCAGCTCACCTATACAGGGAACTAATGAAAAACTGTTTTTT

clone size: -
V gene: TRBV7-8
D gene: TRBD2
J gene: TRBJ2-7
CDR3 protein: CASSLGLAVAYEQYF
CDR3 DNA: TGTGCCAGCAGCTTAGGGCTAGCGGTTGCCTACGAGCAGTACTTC

clone size: -
V gene: TRBV11-2
D gene: -
J gene: TRBJ2-3
CDR3 protein: CASSLRTTSTDTQYF
CDR3 DNA: TGTGCCAGCAGCCTACGGACAACTAGCACAGATACGCAGTATTTT

clone size: once
V gene: TRBV7-7
D gene: -
J gene: TRBJ1-3
CDR3 protein: CASSLAPTGNTIYF
CDR3 DNA: TGTGCTAGCAGCTTAGCCCCAACTGGAAACACCATATATTTT

clone size: -
V gene: TRBV10-3
D gene: TRBD2
J gene: TRBJ2-3
CDR3 protein: CAISEVVREGTDTQYF
CDR3 DNA: TGTGCCATCAGTGAGGTGGTGCGGGAGGGAACAGATACGCAGTATTTT

clone size: -
V gene: TRBV29-1
D gene: TRBD1
J gene: TRBJ2-7
CDR3 protein: CSVENRLGQGGEQYF
CDR3 DNA: TGCAGCGTTGAAAACCGCCTCGGACAGGGGGGCGAGCAGTACTTC

clone size: few
V gene: TRBV5-6
D gene: TRBD1
J gene: TRBJ1-2
CDR3 protein: CASTGQGTYGYTF
CDR3 DNA: TGTGCCAGCACCGGACAGGGGACCTATGGCTACACCTTC

clone size: -
V gene: TRBV7-2
D gene: -
J gene: TRBJ1-3
CDR3 protein: CASSLAESSSGNTIYF
CDR3 DNA: TGTGCCAGCAGCTTGGCAGAGTCATCCTCTGGAAACACCATATATTTT

clone size: -
V gene: TRBV18
D gene: -
J gene: TRBJ1-6
CDR3 protein: CASSPIPSTGNSPLHF
CDR3 DNA: TGTGCCAGCTCACCCATCCCGAGTACAGGGAATTCACCCCTCCACTTT

clone size: -
V gene: TRBV27
D gene: -
J gene: TRBJ2-3
CDR3 protein: CASSPKRTDTQYF
CDR3 DNA: TGTGCCAGCAGTCCGAAGAGAACCGATACGCAGTATTTT

clone size: -
V gene: TRBV5-4
D gene: -
J gene: TRBJ1-2
CDR3 protein: CASSLTNYGYTF
CDR3 DNA: TGTGCCAGCAGCCTGACAAATTATGGCTACACCTTC

clone size: -
V gene: TRBV19
D gene: -
J gene: TRBJ2-5
CDR3 protein: CASSEEPQETQYF
CDR3 DNA: TGTGCCAGTAGTGAGGAGCCCCAAGAGACCCAGTACTTC

clone size: -
V gene: TRBV5-7
D gene: -
J gene: TRBJ1-5
CDR3 protein: CASSLESEVSQPQHF
CDR3 DNA: TGTGCCAGCAGCTTGGAATCAGAAGTAAGTCAGCCCCAGCATTTT

clone size: -
V gene: TRBV10-3
D gene: -
J gene: TRBJ2-2
CDR3 protein: CAINLTPSGELFF
CDR3 DNA: TGTGCCATCAACCTCACCCCGAGCGGGGAGCTGTTTTTT

clone size: few
V gene: TRBV30
D gene: -
J gene: TRBJ2-2
CDR3 protein: CAWSSPIGRITGELFF
CDR3 DNA: TGTGCCTGGAGTAGTCCTATCGGCCGGATCACCGGGGAGCTGTTTTTT

clone size: -
V gene: TRBV6-5
D gene: TRBD2
J gene: TRBJ2-2
CDR3 protein: CASRTPGGRPGELFF
CDR3 DNA: TGTGCCAGCAGAACCCCGGGAGGAAGACCCGGGGAGCTGTTTTTT